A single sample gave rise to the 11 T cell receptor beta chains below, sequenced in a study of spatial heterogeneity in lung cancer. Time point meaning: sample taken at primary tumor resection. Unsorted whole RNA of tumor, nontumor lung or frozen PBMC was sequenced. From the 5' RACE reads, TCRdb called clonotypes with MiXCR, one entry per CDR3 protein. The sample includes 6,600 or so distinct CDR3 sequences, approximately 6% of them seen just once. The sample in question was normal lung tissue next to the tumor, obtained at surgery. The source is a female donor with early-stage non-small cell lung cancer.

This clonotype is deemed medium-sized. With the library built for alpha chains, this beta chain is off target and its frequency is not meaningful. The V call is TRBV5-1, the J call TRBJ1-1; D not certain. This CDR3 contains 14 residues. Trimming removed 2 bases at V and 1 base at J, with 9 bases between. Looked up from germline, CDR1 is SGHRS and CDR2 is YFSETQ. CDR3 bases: TGCGCCAGCAGCTTCTGGTCGGGGAACACTGAAGCTTTCTTT. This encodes CASSFWSGNTEAFF. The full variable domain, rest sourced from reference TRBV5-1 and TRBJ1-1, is KAGVTQTPRYLIKTRGQQVTLSCSPISGHRSVSWYQQTPGQGLQFLFEYFSETQRNKGNFPGRFSGRQFSNSRSEMNVSTLELGDSALYLCASSFWSGNTEAFFGQGTRLTVV.

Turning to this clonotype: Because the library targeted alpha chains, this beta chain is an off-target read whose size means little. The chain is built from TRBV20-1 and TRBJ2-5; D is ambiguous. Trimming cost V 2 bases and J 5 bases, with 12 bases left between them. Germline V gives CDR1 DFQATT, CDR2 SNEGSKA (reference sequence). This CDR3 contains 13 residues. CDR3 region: CSARYPGRETQYF. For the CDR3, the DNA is TGCAGTGCTAGATACCCAGGTCGCGAGACCCAGTACTTC.

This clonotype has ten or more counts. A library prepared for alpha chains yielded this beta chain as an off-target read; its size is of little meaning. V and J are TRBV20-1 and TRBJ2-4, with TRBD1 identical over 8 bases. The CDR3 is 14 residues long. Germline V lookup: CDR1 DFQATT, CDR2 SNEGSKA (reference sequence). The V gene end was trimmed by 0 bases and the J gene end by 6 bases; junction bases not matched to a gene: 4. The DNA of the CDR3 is TGCAGTGCTAGAGAGTCGGACAGGGCAAACATTCAGTACTTC. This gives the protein CSARESDRANIQYF.

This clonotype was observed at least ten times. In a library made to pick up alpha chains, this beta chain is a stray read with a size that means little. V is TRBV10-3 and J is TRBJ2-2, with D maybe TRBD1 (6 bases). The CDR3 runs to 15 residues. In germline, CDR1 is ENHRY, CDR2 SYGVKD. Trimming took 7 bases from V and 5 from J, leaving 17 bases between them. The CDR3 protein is CAITGQSAGTGELFF. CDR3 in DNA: TGTGCCATCACCGGACAGTCGGCTGGTACCGGGGAGCTGTTTTTT.

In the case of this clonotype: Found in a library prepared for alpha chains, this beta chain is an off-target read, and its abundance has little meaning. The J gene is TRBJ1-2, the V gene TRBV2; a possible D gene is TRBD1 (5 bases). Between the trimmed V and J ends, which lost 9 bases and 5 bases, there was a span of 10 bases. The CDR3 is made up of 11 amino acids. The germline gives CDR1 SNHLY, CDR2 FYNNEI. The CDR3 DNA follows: TGTGCCAGGCGCAGGGATTATGGCTACACCTTC. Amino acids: CARRRDYGYTF.

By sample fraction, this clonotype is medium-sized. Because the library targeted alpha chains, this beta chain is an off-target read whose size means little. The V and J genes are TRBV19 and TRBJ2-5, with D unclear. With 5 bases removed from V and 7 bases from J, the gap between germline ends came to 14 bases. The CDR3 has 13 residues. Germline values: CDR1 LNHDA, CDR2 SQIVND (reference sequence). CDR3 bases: TGTGCCAGTAGTTGGCAGTTCAAGGGGACCCAGTACTTC. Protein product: CASSWQFKGTQYF.

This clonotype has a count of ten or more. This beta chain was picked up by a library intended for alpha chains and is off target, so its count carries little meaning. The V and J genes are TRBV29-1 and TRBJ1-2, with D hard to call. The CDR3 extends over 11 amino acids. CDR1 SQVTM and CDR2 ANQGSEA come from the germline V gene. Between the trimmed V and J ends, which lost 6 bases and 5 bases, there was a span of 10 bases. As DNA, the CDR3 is TGCAGCGTCAGGACCGCGTATGGCTACACCTTC. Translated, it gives CSVRTAYGYTF.

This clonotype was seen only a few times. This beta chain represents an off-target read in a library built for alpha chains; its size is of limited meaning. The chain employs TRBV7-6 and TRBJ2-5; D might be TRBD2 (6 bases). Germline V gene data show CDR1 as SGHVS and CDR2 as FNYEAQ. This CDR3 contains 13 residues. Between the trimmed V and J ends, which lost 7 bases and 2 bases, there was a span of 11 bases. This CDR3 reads CASTAGNQETQYF. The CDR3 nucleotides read TGTGCCAGCACCGCGGGGAATCAAGAGACCCAGTACTTC.

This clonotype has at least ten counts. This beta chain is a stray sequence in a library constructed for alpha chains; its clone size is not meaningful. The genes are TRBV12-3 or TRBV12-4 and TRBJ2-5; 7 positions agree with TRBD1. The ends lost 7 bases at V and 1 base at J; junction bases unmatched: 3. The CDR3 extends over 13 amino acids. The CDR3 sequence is CASNRDSQETQYF. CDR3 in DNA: TGTGCCAGCAACCGGGACAGCCAAGAGACCCAGTACTTC.

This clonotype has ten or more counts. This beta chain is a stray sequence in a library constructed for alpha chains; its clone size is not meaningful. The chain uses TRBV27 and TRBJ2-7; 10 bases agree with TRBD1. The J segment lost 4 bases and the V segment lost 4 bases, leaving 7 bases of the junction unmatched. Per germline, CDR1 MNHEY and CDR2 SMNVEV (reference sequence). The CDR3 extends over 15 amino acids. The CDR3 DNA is TGTGCCAGCAGTTATGGGACAGGGGCGAGGTACGAGCAGTACTTC. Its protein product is CASSYGTGARYEQYF.

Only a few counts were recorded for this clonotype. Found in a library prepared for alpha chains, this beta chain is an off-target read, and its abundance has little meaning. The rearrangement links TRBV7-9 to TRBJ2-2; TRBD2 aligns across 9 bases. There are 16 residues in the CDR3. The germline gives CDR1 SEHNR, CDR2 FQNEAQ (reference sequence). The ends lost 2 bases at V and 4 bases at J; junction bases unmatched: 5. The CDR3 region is CASSLTAGGFTGELFF. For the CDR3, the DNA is TGTGCCAGCAGCTTAACAGCGGGAGGCTTCACCGGGGAGCTGTTTTTT.